This T cell receptor beta chain was retrieved from a study of early T cells in non-severe SARS-CoV-2 infection. TCRdb processed the 5' RACE reads anew with MiXCR; each CDR3 protein has one entry. The sample yields more than 80,000 distinct CDR3 sequences, under 15% seen once. This clonotype was recorded at least ten times. The CDR3 is 16 amino acids. Trimming removed 2 bases from V and 8 bases from J, with 18 bases in between. In germline, CDR1 is SEHNR, CDR2 FQNEAQ (reference sequence). The V gene is TRBV7-9, the J gene TRBJ2-2, with D tentatively TRBD2 (6 bases). Material for sequencing was whole blood. The clonotype comes from an adult who was a healthcare worker with PCR-confirmed SARS-CoV-2 infection or an uninfected control (not recorded which). CDR3 in amino acids: CASSLLPPGELGELFF. DNA of the CDR3: TGTGCCAGCAGCTTACTACCGCCGGGAGAGTTAGGGGAGCTGTTTTTT.